What follows are 30 T cell receptor beta chains derived from one specimen sequenced in a study of control samples from healthy donors and cancer patients. Measured with immunoSEQ multiplex PCR; TCRdb has only the in-frame clones, and not every one. Seen here are 95,000 to 150,000 clones, approximately 90% observed once, and the top ten hold approximately 8%. The specimen was blood. The receptor set was obtained from a woman aged 18-29 years in good health.

The chain is built from TRBV7-2 and TRBJ2-3; D is undetermined. The V gene lost 1 base and the J gene lost 6 bases, with 14 bases spanning the gap. This CDR3 spans 15 amino acids. Germline values: CDR1 SGHTA, CDR2 FQGNSA. The CDR3 is CASSLVASLGDTQYF. In nucleotides, the CDR3 is TGTGCCAGCAGCTTAGTAGCCAGCCTGGGGGATACGCAGTATTTT. The variable domain in full, completed from reference TRBV7-2 and TRBJ2-3, reads GAGVSQSPSNKVTEKGKDVELRCDPISGHTALYWYRQSLGQGLEFLIYFQGNSAPDKSGLPSDRFSAERTGGSVSTLTIQRTQQEDSAVYLCASSLVASLGDTQYFGPGTRLTVL.

The chain carries TRBV9 and TRBJ2-5; TRBD2 agrees at 13 bases. The CDR3 spans 16 residues. The V and J ends lost 0 bases and 2 bases, in that order; junction bases with no gene match: 1. Germline CDR1 reads SGDLS; CDR2 reads YYNGEE. The DNA of the CDR3 is TGTGCCAGCAGCGTAGGGACTAGCGGGGGACAAGAGACCCAGTACTTC. This encodes CASSVGTSGGQETQYF.

The V gene is TRBV12-3 or TRBV12-4, the J gene TRBJ2-5; D gene ambiguous. The V end lost 6 bases, the J end lost 2 bases, and 10 bases lay between the germline ends. CDR3 length equals 13 residues. The DNA of the CDR3 is TGTGCCAGCAGCCAAGCCGGGCAAGAGACCCAGTACTTC. Encoded protein: CASSQAGQETQYF.

V and J are TRBV24-1 and TRBJ1-1, with 8 bases matching TRBD1. The V and J ends lost 3 bases and 1 base, in that order; junction bases with no gene match: 3. Per germline, CDR1 KGHDR and CDR2 SFDVKD. The CDR3 totals 15 residues. The CDR3 nucleotides read TGTGCCACCAGTGATCCAGGGGGCGCGAACACTGAAGCTTTCTTT. It yields the protein CATSDPGGANTEAFF.

This clone was observed once. This chain links TRBV19 with TRBJ1-1, with unresolved D. CDR1 and CDR2 (germline): LNHDA, SQIVND (reference sequence). V lost 5 bases and J 1 base, leaving 20 bases between the germline ends. CDR3 length equals 17 residues. This chain's CDR3 is CASSPGVTRMGNTEAFF. The CDR3 nucleotides are TGTGCCAGTAGTCCAGGAGTTACCAGGATGGGGAACACTGAAGCTTTCTTT.

The chain is built from TRBV19 and TRBJ1-2; D ambiguous. CDR3 length equals 14 residues. V was trimmed by 0 bases and J by 4 bases, leaving 9 bases between them. The germline V gene has CDR1 LNHDA and CDR2 SQIVND (reference sequence). This CDR3 is CASSIDLFRYGYTF. The CDR3 coding sequence is TGTGCCAGTAGTATAGATCTATTTCGCTATGGCTACACCTTC.

This chain joins TRBV27 and TRBJ2-1; 8 nucleotides align to TRBD2. The CDR3 contains 14 residues. In germline, CDR1 is MNHEY, CDR2 SMNVEV (reference sequence). With V trimmed by 5 bases and J by 9 bases, 9 bases remained unmatched. The CDR3 nucleotides are TGTGCCAGCAGTCTTGGCGCGGGGGGCTCTGAGCAGTTCTTC. This sequence encodes CASSLGAGGSEQFF.

The chain is built from TRBV27 and TRBJ2-7, with D perhaps matching TRBD2 (7 bases). CDR1 and CDR2 from the germline V gene are MNHEY and SMNVEV (reference sequence). Trimming removed 4 bases from V and 4 bases from J, with 17 bases in between. The CDR3 length is 15 residues. CDR3 sequence: CASSYSGGEYYEQYF. The CDR3 DNA follows: TGTGCCAGCAGTTACTCGGGGGGCGAATATTACGAGCAGTACTTC.

V and J are TRBV7-2 and TRBJ2-7; TRBD1 matches at 7 bases. The V gene's germline CDR1 is SGHTA and CDR2 FQGNSA. Losses at the gene ends were 4 bases for V and 6 bases for J; bases not matched to a gene: 9. The CDR3 consists of 14 residues. CDR3 residues: CASSSHRTGGEQYF. The CDR3, as DNA: TGTGCCAGCAGCTCCCATCGGACAGGAGGCGAGCAGTACTTC. Drawing the rest from reference TRBV7-2 and TRBJ2-7, the complete variable domain is GAGVSQSPSNKVTEKGKDVELRCDPISGHTALYWYRQSLGQGLEFLIYFQGNSAPDKSGLPSDRFSAERTGGSVSTLTIQRTQQEDSAVYLCASSSHRTGGEQYFGPGTRLTVT.

This clone appeared a single time. This chain links TRBV6-6 with TRBJ1-1; 8 nucleotides match TRBD1. The germline V gene encodes CDR1 MNHNY and CDR2 SVGAGI (reference sequence). V gave up 2 bases and J gave up 1 base; unmatched junction bases: 6. The CDR3 is made up of 16 amino acids. CDR3 coding DNA: TGTGCCAGCAGTTACGGGACACAGGGGGGGAACACTGAAGCTTTCTTT. It translates to CASSYGTQGGNTEAFF.

The chain recombines TRBV7-2 with TRBJ2-4, with D perhaps matching TRBD2 (6 bases). Germline-derived CDR1 and CDR2 are SGHTA and FQGNSA. The CDR3 runs 19 residues. The V gene lost 5 bases and the J gene lost 2 bases, with 25 bases spanning the gap. The CDR3 sequence is CASSQPDQEGRVSKNIQYF. In DNA, the CDR3 is TGTGCCAGCAGCCAGCCAGATCAGGAGGGCAGGGTTTCCAAAAACATTCAGTACTTC.

The chain recombines TRBV7-2 with TRBJ2-3, with a tentative D call TRBD2 (6 bases). The CDR3 is 14 residues long. Germline V CDR1 and CDR2: SGHTA, FQGNSA. V was clipped by 1 base and J by 8 bases, with 13 bases between them. The CDR3: CASSLVRSSATQYF. In nucleotides, the CDR3 is TGTGCCAGCAGCTTAGTTCGGTCTAGCGCTACGCAGTATTTT.

This sequence joins TRBV20-1 and TRBJ1-1, with D perhaps TRBD1 (6 bases). The germline CDR1 and CDR2 sequences are DFQATT and SNEGSKA (reference sequence). The V end lost 6 bases, the J end lost 13 bases, and 18 bases lay between the germline ends. The CDR3 is 11 residues long. The CDR3 reads CSAEFGDNLFF. CDR3 DNA: TGCAGTGCGGAATTCGGGGACAATCTTTTCTTT.

The chain has TRBV19 and TRBJ2-1, with a weak D call TRBD1 (5 bases). There are 15 residues in the CDR3. Trimming removed 3 bases at V and 9 bases at J, with 18 bases between. Germline loops: CDR1 LNHDA, CDR2 SQIVND (reference sequence). The CDR3 is CASSIRGEGSSEQFF. The CDR3 bases are TGTGCCAGTAGTATTAGGGGTGAAGGGTCGAGTGAGCAGTTCTTC.

The chain combines TRBV18 with TRBJ1-4, with D unclear. Germline V lookup: CDR1 KGHSH, CDR2 LQKENI. V lost 5 bases and J lost 0, with 10 bases in between. The CDR3 spans 15 residues. In DNA form, the CDR3 reads TGTGCCAGCTCAAACTCAGGAACAACTAATGAAAAACTGTTTTTT. Translating gives CASSNSGTTNEKLFF.

The chain uses TRBV19 and TRBJ1-1, with no clear D. This CDR3 region has 13 residues. Trimming pared 3 bases from V and 2 bases from J, leaving 7 bases between. From germline, CDR1 is LNHDA and CDR2 SQIVND (reference sequence). This CDR3 is CASSITENTEAFF. CDR3 nucleotides: TGTGCCAGTAGTATTACCGAAAACACTGAAGCTTTCTTT.

The chain uses TRBV6-5 and TRBJ2-1; D is perhaps TRBD2 (6 bases). The CDR3 runs to 15 residues. The germline V and J ends were trimmed by 6 bases and 9 bases, with 21 bases remaining between them. Germline assignment: CDR1 MNHEY and CDR2 SVGAGI. CDR3 sequence reads: CASSPYSVVGSEQFF. In DNA, the CDR3 is TGTGCCAGCAGCCCCTATAGCGTAGTCGGGAGTGAGCAGTTCTTC.

The rearrangement links TRBV5-4 to TRBJ1-6; D not certain. V was clipped by 1 base and J by 0 bases, with 11 bases between them. From germline, CDR1 is SGHNT and CDR2 YYREEE (reference sequence). The CDR3 spans 17 residues. Written as DNA, the CDR3 is TGTGCCAGCAGCTTGAAGGTCAGGAGCTCCTATAATTCACCCCTCCACTTT. It specifies CASSLKVRSSYNSPLHF.

The V gene is TRBV15, the J gene TRBJ2-1, with a weak D call TRBD2 (5 bases). Per the germline V gene, CDR1 is LNHNV and CDR2 is YYDKDF (reference sequence). The V and J ends lost 1 base and 8 bases respectively, with 21 bases between them. This CDR3 has 17 amino acids. CDR3 protein: CATSRGKLVYEVDEQFF. The CDR3 DNA reads TGTGCCACCAGCAGAGGAAAACTAGTTTACGAGGTCGATGAGCAGTTCTTC.

J is TRBJ2-7 and V is TRBV11-2; 11 bases fit TRBD1. The CDR3 consists of 18 residues. After removal of 1 base from V and 0 bases from J, the junction contained 8 bases not matched to a gene. Germline-derived CDR1 and CDR2 are SGHAT and FQNNGV. CDR3 nucleotides: TGTGCCAGCAGCTTAGGAGTAGTCGGGACAGGGGGCTCCTACGAGCAGTACTTC. It encodes CASSLGVVGTGGSYEQYF.

The rearrangement joins TRBV11-3 to TRBJ2-1; 8 positions match TRBD2. CDR3 size: 13 residues. Germline trimming cut 6 bases from V and 9 bases from J; bases unmatched to any gene: 7. Germline values: CDR1 SGHNT, CDR2 YENEEA. CDR3 protein: CASSDGLAGEQFF. The CDR3 nucleotides are TGTGCCAGCAGTGACGGACTAGCAGGTGAGCAGTTCTTC.

The chain is built from TRBV19 and TRBJ1-2, with D maybe TRBD1 (5 bases). CDR3 length: 16 amino acids. V lost 3 bases to trimming and J lost 5 bases, with 19 bases between them. Germline assignment: CDR1 LNHDA and CDR2 SQIVND (reference sequence). The CDR3 sequence: CASSIGWRDRLYGYTF. The CDR3 DNA reads TGTGCCAGTAGTATCGGTTGGAGGGACCGTCTGTATGGCTACACCTTC.

This chain links TRBV12-5 with TRBJ1-4; D gene uncertain. Germline CDR1 LGHNT, CDR2 FRNRAP. The CDR3 runs 15 residues. The V and J ends lost 6 bases and 0 bases respectively, with 11 bases between them. The DNA for the CDR3 is TGTGCTAGTGGCAGTGGACGGGCAACTAATGAAAAACTGTTTTTT. Amino acid sequence: CASGSGRATNEKLFF. The variable domain in full, with the rest retrieved from reference TRBV12-5 and TRBJ1-4, is DARVTQTPRHKVTEMGQEVTMRCQPILGHNTVFWYRQTMMQGLELLAYFRNRAPLDDSGMPKDRFSAEMPDATLATLKIQPSEPRDSAVYFCASGSGRATNEKLFFGSGTQLSVL.

CDR3 sequence (DNA): TGTGCCAGCAGCCCGGGTGGACTAGCGGCCGCCGGGGAGCTGTTTTTT. Translated: CASSPGGLAAAGELFF. The rearrangement joins TRBV5-4 to TRBJ2-2, with 10 bases that match TRBD2. The CDR3 contains 16 residues. Germline assignment: CDR1 SGHNT and CDR2 YYREEE (reference sequence). With 4 bases clipped from V and 6 bases from J, the junction kept 9 bases outside the gene matches.

This chain joins TRBV10-3 and TRBJ2-5, with D possibly TRBD1 on 7 matching bases. V lost 10 bases to trimming and J lost 5 bases, with 17 bases between them. This CDR3 is 13 amino acids long. The germline gives CDR1 ENHRY, CDR2 SYGVKD. CDR3 sequence: CASRDRRGETQYF. The CDR3 nucleotides are TGTGCCAGCCGGGACAGACGGGGGGAGACCCAGTACTTC.

The gene calls are TRBV5-4 and TRBJ1-2; 8 bases agree with TRBD1. This CDR3 is 16 amino acids long. The V gene's germline CDR1 is SGHNT and CDR2 YYREEE (reference sequence). V trimming: 3 bases; J trimming: 7 bases; junction bases outside the gene matches: 14. The chain's CDR3 is CASSSARRQGSGGYTF. In DNA form, the CDR3 reads TGTGCCAGCAGCTCGGCCCGGAGACAGGGGTCGGGTGGCTACACCTTC.

The rearrangement links TRBV28 to TRBJ2-3; TRBD2 agrees at 8 bases. V was clipped by 4 bases and J by 5 bases; unmatched bases: 5. CDR1 and CDR2 from the germline V gene are MDHEN and SYDVKM. This CDR3 has 14 residues. CDR3 in DNA: TGTGCCAGCAGTTCAGCGGGGGTTAAAGATACGCAGTATTTT. Protein sequence: CASSSAGVKDTQYF.

This chain connects TRBV19 to TRBJ2-7, with 7 positions matching TRBD2. V shed 1 base, J shed 0 bases, and the junction held 3 bases outside the gene matches. The CDR3 is 15 residues long. CDR1 LNHDA and CDR2 SQIVND come from the germline V gene (reference sequence). The CDR3 spells CASSIAGGSSYEQYF. DNA of the CDR3: TGTGCCAGTAGTATAGCTGGCGGGAGCTCCTACGAGCAGTACTTC.

This chain uses TRBV7-2 with TRBJ2-3; TRBD2 matches at 7 bases. CDR1 SGHTA and CDR2 FQGNSA come from the germline V gene. V shed 2 bases and J 0 bases; nucleotides not matched to a gene: 11. This CDR3 is 18 amino acids long. CDR3 in DNA: TGTGCCAGCAGCTTACAGGGTTCAGCGGGGACTAGCACAGATACGCAGTATTTT. Translated: CASSLQGSAGTSTDTQYF.

V usage is TRBV7-9 and J usage is TRBJ2-7; no reliable D call. Trimming left V 2 bases short and J 2 bases short, with 10 bases between. CDR1 and CDR2 (germline): SEHNR, FQNEAQ (reference sequence). CDR3 length: 14 amino acids. This chain's CDR3 is CASSLQNQPYEQYF. Here the CDR3 DNA reads TGTGCCAGCAGCTTACAGAATCAGCCCTACGAGCAGTACTTC.